Following are 14 T cell receptor beta chains from one sample sequenced in a study of blood T cell repertoires in COVID-19. This table comes from immunoSEQ multiplex PCR, and its TCRdb copy is limited to in-frame clones, with some not included. The sample holds roughly 120,000 clones; around 89% are singletons and the top ten take around 1.1%. The specimen sequenced was peripheral blood. The receptors shown here come from a human donor in a cohort sampled during active COVID-19.

J is TRBJ1-6 and V is TRBV7-2; TRBD1 matches 9 bases. After removal of 5 bases from V and 8 bases from J, the junction contained 7 bases not matched to a gene. CDR1 SGHTA and CDR2 FQGNSA come from the germline V gene. The CDR3 has 15 amino acids. The CDR3 sequence: CASSTGQGQYSPLHF. The CDR3 DNA reads as TGTGCCAGCAGCACGGGACAGGGCCAATATTCACCCCTCCACTTT. Using reference TRBV7-2 and TRBJ1-6 for the parts outside the CDR3, the full variable domain is GAGVSQSPSNKVTEKGKDVELRCDPISGHTALYWYRQSLGQGLEFLIYFQGNSAPDKSGLPSDRFSAERTGGSVSTLTIQRTQQEDSAVYLCASSTGQGQYSPLHFGNGTRLTVT.

The V call is TRBV5-4, the J call TRBJ2-5; 8 bases match TRBD2. Germline lookup yields CDR1 SGHNT and CDR2 YYREEE (reference sequence). The J segment lost 3 bases and the V segment lost 4 bases, leaving 5 bases of the junction unmatched. CDR3 length equals 14 residues. This CDR3 reads CASSKLAEKETQYF. In DNA, the CDR3 is TGTGCCAGCAGCAAACTAGCGGAGAAAGAGACCCAGTACTTC. The full variable domain, rest sourced from reference TRBV5-4 and TRBJ2-5, is ETGVTQSPTHLIKTRGQQVTLRCSSQSGHNTVSWYQQALGQGPQFIFQYYREEENGRGNFPPRFSGLQFPNYSSELNVNALELDDSALYLCASSKLAEKETQYFGPGTRLLVL.

The chain couples TRBV7-8 to TRBJ1-1; D gene unclear. The CDR3 spans 13 residues. Trimming took off 3 bases at V and 8 bases at J, with 13 bases between the two ends. Germline V gene lookup returns CDR1 SGHVS and CDR2 FQNEAQ. CDR3 DNA sequence: TGTGCCAGCAGCTTTAAGGCAGGTGGGGAAGCTTTCTTT. Residues: CASSFKAGGEAFF. The variable domain in full, completed from reference TRBV7-8 and TRBJ1-1, reads GAGVSQSPRYKVAKRGQDVALRCDPISGHVSLFWYQQALGQGPEFLTYFQNEAQLDKSGLPSDRFFAERPEGSVSTLKIQRTQQEDSAVYLCASSFKAGGEAFFGQGTRLTVV.

The chain carries TRBV10-2 and TRBJ1-1; possibly TRBD1 for D (5 bases). The CDR3 is 13 amino acids. The V gene's germline CDR1 is WSHSY and CDR2 SAAADI. Trimming stripped 8 bases from V and 7 bases from J, with 17 bases between. The CDR3 region is CASRGRGKGEAFF. The CDR3 region has the DNA TGCGCCAGCCGGGGACGGGGGAAGGGTGAAGCTTTCTTT.

The chain has TRBV18 and TRBJ1-2; D unresolved. Per germline, CDR1 KGHSH and CDR2 LQKENI. V lost 1 base and J lost 2, with 8 bases in between. The CDR3 spans 14 residues. In DNA, the CDR3 is TGTGCCAGCTCACCACGGACGGGGAACTATGGCTACACCTTC. Protein product: CASSPRTGNYGYTF.

The chain combines TRBV2 with TRBJ1-1; 7 bases fit TRBD1. The length of the CDR3 is 16 residues. With V trimmed by 6 bases and J by 0 bases, 10 bases remained unmatched. CDR1 and CDR2 from the germline V gene are SNHLY and FYNNEI. The CDR3 spells CASRPRTGGVNTEAFF. For the CDR3, the DNA is TGTGCCAGCAGACCCCGGACAGGCGGCGTGAACACTGAAGCTTTCTTT.

This clone was detected only once. The chain links TRBV7-6 to TRBJ2-7, with 8 bases aligning to TRBD1. Germline-derived CDR1 and CDR2 are SGHVS and FNYEAQ. V trimming: 2 bases; J trimming: 1 base; junction bases outside the gene matches: 4. The CDR3 has 15 residues. The CDR3 here is CASSLTGGRSYEQYF. CDR3 nucleotide sequence: TGTGCCAGCAGCTTAACAGGGGGAAGGTCCTACGAGCAGTACTTC.

This clone has just one count. This rearrangement joins TRBV19 to TRBJ1-1, with D uncertain. This CDR3 contains 15 residues. The germline CDR1 and CDR2 sequences are LNHDA and SQIVND (reference sequence). Trimming took off 3 bases at V and 3 bases at J, with 14 bases between the two ends. The CDR3 here is CASSILRMGDTEAFF. The CDR3 DNA reads TGTGCCAGTAGTATCCTTCGGATGGGCGACACTGAAGCTTTCTTT.

The genes are TRBV18 and TRBJ2-7; tentative D call: TRBD2 (6 bases). The germline V gene encodes CDR1 KGHSH and CDR2 LQKENI. V was trimmed by 2 bases and J by 1 base, leaving 9 bases between them. This CDR3 comprises 14 residues. The CDR3 DNA reads TGTGCCAGCTCACCAACTGCGGGATCCTACGAGCAGTACTTC. This sequence encodes CASSPTAGSYEQYF.

The chain combines TRBV19 with TRBJ2-7; D uncertain. The CDR3 totals 12 residues. V was cut by 4 bases and J by 3 bases, with 7 bases left in between. CDR1 is LNHDA and CDR2 is SQIVND in the germline V gene (reference sequence). The CDR3: CASSSAHYEQYF. The DNA of the CDR3 is TGTGCCAGTAGTAGCGCGCACTACGAGCAGTACTTC. Full variable domain (missing parts from reference TRBV19 and TRBJ2-7): DGGITQSPKYLFRKEGQNVTLSCEQNLNHDAMYWYRQDPGQGLRLIYYSQIVNDFQKGDIAEGYSVSREKKESFPLTVTSAQKNPTAFYLCASSSAHYEQYFGPGTRLTVT.

The genes are TRBV10-3 and TRBJ1-2, with a tentative D call TRBD1 (5 bases). V was trimmed by 2 bases and J by 3 bases, leaving 16 bases between them. Germline CDR1 is ENHRY and CDR2 is SYGVKD. The CDR3 runs to 16 residues. The CDR3, as DNA: TGTGCCATCAGTGAGGATGCCAGGGCGGCGGACTATGGCTACACCTTC. Encoded protein: CAISEDARAADYGYTF.

This clone has only one observation. The rearrangement links TRBV27 to TRBJ2-6, with a possible D match to TRBD1 (6 bases). V dropped 5 bases and J dropped 4 bases, with 21 bases sitting between them. This CDR3 has 18 residues. Germline CDR1 is MNHEY and CDR2 is SMNVEV (reference sequence). The CDR3 here is CASSPLGQGISGANVLTF. CDR3 nucleotide sequence: TGTGCCAGCAGTCCTCTGGGCCAGGGGATCTCGGGGGCCAACGTCCTGACTTTC.

CDR3 coding DNA: TGCGCCAGCAGCCAAGAAGGGGGCACACTGAACACTGAAGCTTTCTTT. Its protein is CASSQEGGTLNTEAFF. The chain recombines TRBV4-3 with TRBJ1-1; 7 nucleotides line up with TRBD1. Trimming took 0 bases from V and 0 from J; bases not matched to a gene: 4. Germline CDR1 LGHNA, CDR2 YSLEER. This CDR3 is built from 16 residues.

This clone occurred many times. The CDR3 protein is CASSLSGTAFYEQYF. The DNA of the CDR3 is TGTGCCAGCAGCTTATCTGGGACAGCTTTCTACGAGCAGTACTTC. The rearrangement links TRBV7-2 to TRBJ2-7; 7 bases match TRBD1. Germline CDR1 is SGHTA and CDR2 is FQGNSA. V trimming: 2 bases; J trimming: 3 bases; junction bases outside the gene matches: 7. This CDR3 is 15 amino acids long.